The 9 T cell receptor beta chains below come from one sample, sequenced in a study of T-cell reconstitution after alpha-beta-depleted transplantation in children. The TCRbeta library was prepared with unique molecular identifiers. TCRdb used MiXCR to reprocess the PCR reads, holding one entry per CDR3 protein. The table shows 700,000 to 950,000 distinct CDR3 sequences, with 16% occurring only once. Specimen: PBMCs, mostly from graft donor cells, collected 360 days after TCRalphabeta/CD19-depleted stem cell transplant. The receptors come from a male patient younger than 18 who had a stem cell transplant for acute lymphoblastic leukemia, so the T cells may come from the graft donor.

This chain links TRBV20-1 with TRBJ1-5; D perhaps matches TRBD1 (5 bases). CDR3 length: 15 amino acids. The germline V and J ends were trimmed by 0 bases and 1 base, with 10 bases remaining between them. In germline, CDR1 is DFQATT, CDR2 SNEGSKA (reference sequence). The CDR3 coding sequence is TGCAGTGCTAGAGATCGGGGGAAAAGCAATCAGCCCCAGCATTTT. This gives the protein CSARDRGKSNQPQHF.

This clonotype was found a few times. The gene calls are TRBV12-5 and TRBJ2-5; 8 bases map to TRBD1. CDR3 length equals 16 residues. Trimming removed 0 bases from V and 5 bases from J; junction bases left unmatched: 8. Germline CDR1 is LGHNT and CDR2 is FRNRAP. CDR3 in amino acids: CASGLVRPGGTETQYF. DNA for the CDR3: TGTGCTAGTGGTTTGGTAAGGCCAGGGGGCACTGAGACCCAGTACTTC.

The rearrangement links TRBV4-2 to TRBJ2-7; D is possibly TRBD2 (6 bases). The CDR3 totals 16 residues. The V end was cut by 0 bases, the J end by 2 bases, with 14 bases between. CDR1 is LGHNA and CDR2 is YNFKEQ in the germline V gene. Here the CDR3 reads CASSQEGASVTYEQYF. The CDR3 coding sequence is TGTGCCAGCAGCCAAGAAGGTGCTAGCGTAACCTACGAGCAGTACTTC.

This chain connects TRBV4-2 to TRBJ2-1; 9 nucleotides agree with TRBD2. This CDR3 is 18 amino acids long. Germline lookup yields CDR1 LGHNA and CDR2 YNFKEQ. The V segment lost 1 base and the J segment 4 bases; nucleotides outside the gene matches: 11. CDR3 DNA: TGTGCCAGCAGCCAAGCACGTGGGCCTAGCGGGACTTACAATGAGCAGTTCTTC. Translating it yields CASSQARGPSGTYNEQFF.

The chain links TRBV24-1 to TRBJ2-2; unclear D gene. The CDR3 consists of 12 residues. V dropped 7 bases and J dropped 7 bases, with 9 bases sitting between them. The germline V gene encodes CDR1 KGHDR and CDR2 SFDVKD. CDR3 residues: CATSESIGELFF. CDR3 bases: TGTGCCACCAGCGAGAGCATCGGGGAGCTGTTTTTT.

This sequence joins TRBV5-1 and TRBJ2-7; no definite D call. Trimming cost V 2 bases and J 2 bases, with 17 bases left between them. The germline V gene has CDR1 SGHRS and CDR2 YFSETQ. The CDR3 loop spans 16 amino acids. This CDR3 is CASSFYGPPKTYEQYF. The CDR3 coding sequence is TGCGCCAGCAGCTTTTATGGCCCCCCAAAGACCTACGAGCAGTACTTC.

The chain links TRBV2 to TRBJ2-7, with 7 bases identical to TRBD2. The V gene end was trimmed by 7 bases and the J gene end by 2 bases; junction bases not matched to a gene: 8. The V gene's germline CDR1 is SNHLY and CDR2 FYNNEI. The CDR3 loop spans 14 amino acids. As DNA, the CDR3 is TGTGCCAGCACACGATCGGGAGGACCCTACGAGCAGTACTTC. This codes for CASTRSGGPYEQYF.

The chain combines TRBV14 with TRBJ1-6, with unresolved D. Germline values: CDR1 SGHDN, CDR2 FVKESK. The V end lost 1 base, the J end lost 9 bases, and 7 bases lay between the germline ends. CDR3 length equals 13 residues. CDR3 in DNA: TGTGCCAGCAGCCAAGTGGGGTTTTCACCCCTCCACTTT. As protein: CASSQVGFSPLHF.

The CDR3 DNA follows: TGTGCCAGCAGCCCCGGGACAGGGCCAGTCGCTTTCTTT. Its protein is CASSPGTGPVAFF. The rearrangement uses TRBV7-3 and TRBJ1-1, with TRBD1 matching 9 bases. Germline V gives CDR1 SGHTA, CDR2 FQGTGA. After removal of 5 bases from V and 11 bases from J, the junction contained 9 bases not matched to a gene. The CDR3 extends over 13 amino acids.